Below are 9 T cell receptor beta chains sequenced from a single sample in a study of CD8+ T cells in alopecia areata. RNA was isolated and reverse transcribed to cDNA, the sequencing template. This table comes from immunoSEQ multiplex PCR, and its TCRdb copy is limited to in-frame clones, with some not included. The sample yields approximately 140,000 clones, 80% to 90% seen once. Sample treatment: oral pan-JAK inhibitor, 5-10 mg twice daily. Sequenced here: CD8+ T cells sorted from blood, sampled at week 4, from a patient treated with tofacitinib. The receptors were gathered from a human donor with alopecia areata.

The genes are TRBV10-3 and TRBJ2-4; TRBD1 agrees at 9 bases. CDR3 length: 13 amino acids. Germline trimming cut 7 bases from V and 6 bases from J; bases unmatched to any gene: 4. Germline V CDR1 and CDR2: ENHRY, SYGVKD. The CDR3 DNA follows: TGTGCCATCAATCCGGACAGGGGAAACATTCAGTACTTC. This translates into CAINPDRGNIQYF.

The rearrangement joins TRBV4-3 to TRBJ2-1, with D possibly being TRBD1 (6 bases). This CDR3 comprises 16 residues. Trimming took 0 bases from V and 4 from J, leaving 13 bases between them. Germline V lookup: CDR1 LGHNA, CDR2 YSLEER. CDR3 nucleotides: TGCGCCAGCAGCCAAGATCAGGGGATCGGGTACAATGAGCAGTTCTTC. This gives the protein CASSQDQGIGYNEQFF.

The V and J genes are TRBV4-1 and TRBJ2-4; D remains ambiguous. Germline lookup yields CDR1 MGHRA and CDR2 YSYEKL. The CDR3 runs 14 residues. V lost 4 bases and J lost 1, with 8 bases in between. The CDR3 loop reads CASSPTGAKNIQYF. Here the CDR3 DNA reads TGCGCCAGCAGCCCGACCGGTGCCAAAAACATTCAGTACTTC.

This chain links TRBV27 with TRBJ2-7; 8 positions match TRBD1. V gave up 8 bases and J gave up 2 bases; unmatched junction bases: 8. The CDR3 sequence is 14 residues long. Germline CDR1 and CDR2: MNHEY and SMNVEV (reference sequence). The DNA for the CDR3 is TGTGCCAGCGCCCCCGGGACAGGCCCCTACGAGCAGTACTTC. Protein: CASAPGTGPYEQYF.

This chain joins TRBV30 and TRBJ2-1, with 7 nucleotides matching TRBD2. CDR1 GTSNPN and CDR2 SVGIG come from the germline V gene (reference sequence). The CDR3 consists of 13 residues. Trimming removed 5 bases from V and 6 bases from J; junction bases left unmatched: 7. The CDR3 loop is CAWVGLGINEQFF. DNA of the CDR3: TGTGCCTGGGTTGGACTAGGAATCAATGAGCAGTTCTTC.

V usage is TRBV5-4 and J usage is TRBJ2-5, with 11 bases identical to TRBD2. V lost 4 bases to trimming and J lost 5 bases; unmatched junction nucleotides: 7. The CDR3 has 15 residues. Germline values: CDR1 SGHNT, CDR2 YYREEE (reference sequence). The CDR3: CASSISGGAVETQYF. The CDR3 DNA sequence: TGTGCCAGCAGCATTAGCGGGGGGGCCGTTGAGACCCAGTACTTC.

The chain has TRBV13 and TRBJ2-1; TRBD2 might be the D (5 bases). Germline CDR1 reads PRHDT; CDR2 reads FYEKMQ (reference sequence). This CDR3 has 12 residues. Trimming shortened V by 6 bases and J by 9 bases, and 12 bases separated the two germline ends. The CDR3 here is CASRLDRGEQFF. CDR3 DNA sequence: TGTGCCAGCAGACTAGATCGGGGTGAGCAGTTCTTC.

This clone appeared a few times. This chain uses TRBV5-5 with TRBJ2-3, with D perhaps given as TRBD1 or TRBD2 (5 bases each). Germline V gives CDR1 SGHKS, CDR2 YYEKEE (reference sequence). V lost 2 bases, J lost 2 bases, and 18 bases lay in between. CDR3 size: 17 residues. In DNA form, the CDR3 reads TGTGCCAGCAGCTTAGGGGTGGCACTAGGAACCACAGATACGCAGTATTTT. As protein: CASSLGVALGTTDTQYF.

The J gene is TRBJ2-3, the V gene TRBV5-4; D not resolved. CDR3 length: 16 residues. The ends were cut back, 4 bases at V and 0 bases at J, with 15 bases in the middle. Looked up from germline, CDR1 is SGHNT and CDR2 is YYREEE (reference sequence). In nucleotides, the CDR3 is TGTGCCAGCAGCGCCGGCGTTCGAAGCAGCACAGATACGCAGTATTTT. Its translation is CASSAGVRSSTDTQYF.